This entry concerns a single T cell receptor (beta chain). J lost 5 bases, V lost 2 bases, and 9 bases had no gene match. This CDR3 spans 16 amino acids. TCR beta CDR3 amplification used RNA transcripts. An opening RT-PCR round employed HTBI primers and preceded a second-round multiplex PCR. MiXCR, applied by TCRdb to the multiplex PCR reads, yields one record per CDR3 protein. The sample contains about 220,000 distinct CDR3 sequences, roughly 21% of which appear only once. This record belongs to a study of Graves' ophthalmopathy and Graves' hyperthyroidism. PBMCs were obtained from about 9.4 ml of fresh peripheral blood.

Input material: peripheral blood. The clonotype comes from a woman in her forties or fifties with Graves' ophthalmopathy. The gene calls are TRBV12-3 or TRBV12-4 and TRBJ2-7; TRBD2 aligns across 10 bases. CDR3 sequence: CASSLPGLAGVDEQYF. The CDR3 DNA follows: TGTGCCAGCAGTTTACCAGGGCTAGCGGGAGTGGACGAGCAGTACTTC.